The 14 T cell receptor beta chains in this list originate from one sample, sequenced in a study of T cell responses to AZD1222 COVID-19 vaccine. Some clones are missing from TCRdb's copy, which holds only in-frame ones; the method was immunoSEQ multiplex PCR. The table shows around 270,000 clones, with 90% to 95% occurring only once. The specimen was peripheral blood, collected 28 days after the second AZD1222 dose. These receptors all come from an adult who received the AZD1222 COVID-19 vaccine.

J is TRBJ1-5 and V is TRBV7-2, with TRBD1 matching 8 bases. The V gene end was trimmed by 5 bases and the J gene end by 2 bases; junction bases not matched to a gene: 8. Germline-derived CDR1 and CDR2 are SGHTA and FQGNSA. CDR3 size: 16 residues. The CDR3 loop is CASSQGQAGGNQPQHF. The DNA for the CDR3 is TGTGCCAGCAGCCAGGGACAGGCAGGGGGCAATCAGCCCCAGCATTTT.

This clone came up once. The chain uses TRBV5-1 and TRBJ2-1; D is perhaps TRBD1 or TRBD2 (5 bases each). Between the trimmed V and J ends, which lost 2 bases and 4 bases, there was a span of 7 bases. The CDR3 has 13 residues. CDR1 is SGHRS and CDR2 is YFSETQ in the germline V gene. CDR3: CASSFGGYNEQFF. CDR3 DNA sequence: TGCGCCAGCAGCTTTGGGGGTTACAATGAGCAGTTCTTC.

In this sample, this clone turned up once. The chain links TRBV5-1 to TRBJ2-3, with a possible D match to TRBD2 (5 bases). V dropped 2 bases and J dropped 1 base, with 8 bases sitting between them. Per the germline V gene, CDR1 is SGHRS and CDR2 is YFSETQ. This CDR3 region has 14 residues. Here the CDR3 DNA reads TGCGCCAGCAGCTTATGGCGGGGCACAGATACGCAGTATTTT. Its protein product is CASSLWRGTDTQYF.

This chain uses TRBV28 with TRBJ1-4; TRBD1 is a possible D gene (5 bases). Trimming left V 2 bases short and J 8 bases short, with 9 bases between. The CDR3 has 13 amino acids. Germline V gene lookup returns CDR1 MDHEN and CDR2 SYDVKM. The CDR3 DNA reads TGTGCCAGCAGTTTAGGGGGAGGGGAAAAACTGTTTTTT. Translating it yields CASSLGGGEKLFF.

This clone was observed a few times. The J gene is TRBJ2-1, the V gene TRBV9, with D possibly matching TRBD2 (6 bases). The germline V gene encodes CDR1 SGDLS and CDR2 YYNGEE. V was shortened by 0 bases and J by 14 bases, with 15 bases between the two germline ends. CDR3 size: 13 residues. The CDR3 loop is CASSVAVGGTEFF. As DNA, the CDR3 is TGTGCCAGCAGCGTAGCGGTGGGGGGTACGGAGTTCTTC.

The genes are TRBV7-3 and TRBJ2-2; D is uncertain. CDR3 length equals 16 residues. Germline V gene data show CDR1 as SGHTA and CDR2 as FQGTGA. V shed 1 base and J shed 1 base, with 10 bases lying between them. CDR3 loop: CASSLMEIVNTGELFF. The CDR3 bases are TGTGCCAGCAGCTTAATGGAAATAGTGAACACCGGGGAGCTGTTTTTT.

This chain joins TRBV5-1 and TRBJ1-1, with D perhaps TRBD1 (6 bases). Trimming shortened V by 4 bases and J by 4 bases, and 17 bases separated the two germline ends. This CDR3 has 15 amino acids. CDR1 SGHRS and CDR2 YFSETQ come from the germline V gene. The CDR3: CASSVMDSSGTEAFF. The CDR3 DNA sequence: TGCGCCAGCAGCGTGATGGACAGTAGTGGCACTGAAGCTTTCTTT. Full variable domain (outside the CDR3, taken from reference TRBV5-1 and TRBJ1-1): KAGVTQTPRYLIKTRGQQVTLSCSPISGHRSVSWYQQTPGQGLQFLFEYFSETQRNKGNFPGRFSGRQFSNSRSEMNVSTLELGDSALYLCASSVMDSSGTEAFFGQGTRLTVV.

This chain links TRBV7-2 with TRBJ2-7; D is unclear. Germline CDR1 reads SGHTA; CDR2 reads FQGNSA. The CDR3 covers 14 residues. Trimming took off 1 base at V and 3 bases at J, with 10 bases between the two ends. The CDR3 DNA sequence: TGTGCCAGCAGCTTAGGCTTTTCTATCTACGAGCAGTACTTC. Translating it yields CASSLGFSIYEQYF.

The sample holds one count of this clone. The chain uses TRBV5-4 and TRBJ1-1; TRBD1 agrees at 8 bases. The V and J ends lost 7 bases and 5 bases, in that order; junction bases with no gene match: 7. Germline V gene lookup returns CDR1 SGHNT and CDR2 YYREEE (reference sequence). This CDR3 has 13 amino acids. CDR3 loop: CASGPDRATEAFF. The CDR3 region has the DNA TGTGCCAGCGGACCGGACAGGGCGACTGAAGCTTTCTTT.

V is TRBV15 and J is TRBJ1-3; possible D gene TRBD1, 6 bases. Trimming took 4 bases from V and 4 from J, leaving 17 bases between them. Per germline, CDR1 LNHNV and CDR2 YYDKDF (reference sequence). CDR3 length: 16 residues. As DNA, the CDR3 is TGTGCCACCAGCAAAGGGGGAGAGGGTAACGGAAACACCATATATTTT. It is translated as CATSKGGEGNGNTIYF. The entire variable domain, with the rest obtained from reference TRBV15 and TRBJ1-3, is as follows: DAMVIQNPRYQVTQFGKPVTLSCSQTLNHNVMYWYQQKSSQAPKLLFHYYDKDFNNEADTPDNFQSRRPNTSFCFLDIRSPGLGDTAMYLCATSKGGEGNGNTIYFGEGSWLTVV.

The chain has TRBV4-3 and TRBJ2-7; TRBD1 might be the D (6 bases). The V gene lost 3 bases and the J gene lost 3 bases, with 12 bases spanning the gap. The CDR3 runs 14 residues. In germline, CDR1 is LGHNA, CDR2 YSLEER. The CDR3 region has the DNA TGCGCCAGCAGCCAGACCGGACAGAACTACGAGCAGTACTTC. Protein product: CASSQTGQNYEQYF.

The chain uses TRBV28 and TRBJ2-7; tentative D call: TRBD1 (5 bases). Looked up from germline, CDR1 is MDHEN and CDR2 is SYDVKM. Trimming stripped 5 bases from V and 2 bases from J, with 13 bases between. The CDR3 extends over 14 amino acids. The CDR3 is CASSTFQGTYEQYF. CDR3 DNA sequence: TGTGCCAGCAGTACCTTTCAGGGAACCTACGAGCAGTACTTC.

The CDR3 here is CATPRGPGGSREQYF. As DNA, the CDR3 is TGTGCCACCCCTCGCGGGCCAGGGGGCTCGAGAGAGCAGTACTTC. V and J are TRBV27 and TRBJ2-7, with 8 positions matching TRBD1. Germline V gene lookup returns CDR1 MNHEY and CDR2 SMNVEV (reference sequence). The CDR3 has 15 residues. The V gene end was trimmed by 10 bases and the J gene end by 7 bases; junction bases not matched to a gene: 18.

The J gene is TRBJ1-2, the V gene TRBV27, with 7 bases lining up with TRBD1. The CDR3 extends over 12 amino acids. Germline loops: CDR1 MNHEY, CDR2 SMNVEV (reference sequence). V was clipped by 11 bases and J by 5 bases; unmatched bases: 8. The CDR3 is CAPKGADYGYTF. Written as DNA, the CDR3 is TGTGCCCCGAAGGGGGCGGATTATGGCTACACCTTC.